The TCR beta chain under discussion was sequenced for a study of OX40 agonist ivuxolimab in advanced cancers. Overall study results and limits: Expanded clones tended on average to be more numerous among CD8+ T cells than CD4+.

This clone was counted a few times. Its antigen is not identified. TCRdb's table, derived via immunoSEQ multiplex PCR, lists solely in-frame clones and lacks some. The table records 63,000 or so clones, around 90% of them present only once. With 11 bases clipped from V and 5 bases from J, the junction kept 6 bases outside the gene matches. The germline CDR1 and CDR2 sequences are MNHEY and SVGAGI. CDR3 length: 13 residues. With autoimmune disease history or systemic immunosuppression, patients were excluded. This specimen consisted of CD4+ or CD8+ T cells sorted from blood, obtained in a trial of the OX40 agonist ivuxolimab. This receptor was taken from an adult with an advanced solid tumor such as melanoma, head and neck, liver or kidney cancer. The V call is TRBV6-5, the J call TRBJ2-7, with 13 bases that match TRBD2. CDR3 in amino acids: CAVRLAGGDEQYF. The CDR3 DNA reads as TGTGCCGTCCGACTAGCGGGAGGAGACGAGCAGTACTTC.